Each of the 17 T cell receptor beta chains below was sequenced from the same sample in a study of blood T cell repertoires in COVID-19. Sequenced by immunoSEQ multiplex PCR; TCRdb stores in-frame clones only, minus some. The sample has 100,000 or so clones; roughly 87% are singletons. Sequencing was performed on peripheral blood. The receptors were sampled from a man aged 80 or over with acute or convalescent COVID-19.

This rearrangement joins TRBV28 to TRBJ1-4; D is possibly TRBD1 (5 bases). Trimming removed 11 bases at V and 10 bases at J, with 14 bases between. The CDR3 covers 11 residues. CDR1 is MDHEN and CDR2 is SYDVKM in the germline V gene. CDR3 loop: CACGTVGKLFF. CDR3 nucleotides: TGTGCCTGCGGGACGGTGGGAAAACTGTTTTTT. Full variable domain (outside the CDR3, taken from reference TRBV28 and TRBJ1-4): DVKVTQSSRYLVKRTGEKVFLECVQDMDHENMFWYRQDPGLGLRLIYFSYDVKMKEKGDIPEGYSVSREKKERFSLILESASTNQTSMYLCACGTVGKLFFGSGTQLSVL.

V is TRBV10-1 and J is TRBJ1-1; 8 bases align to TRBD1. The CDR3 totals 14 residues. Germline V gene sequence: CDR1 WNHNN, CDR2 SYGVQD (reference sequence). Unmatched junction bases numbered 5, after V lost 6 bases and J lost 2 bases. The CDR3 DNA follows: TGCGCCAGCAGACCGACAGGGGAAAACACTGAAGCTTTCTTT. Protein: CASRPTGENTEAFF.

This clone was detected once. The gene calls are TRBV6-2 or TRBV6-3 and TRBJ2-7; 8 positions agree with TRBD1. The CDR3 runs 12 residues. Unmatched junction bases numbered 1, after V lost 4 bases and J lost 5 bases. Germline V lookup: CDR1 MNHEY, CDR2 SVGEGT. In DNA form, the CDR3 reads TGTGCCAGCAGTTTGGACAGGGACGAGCAGTACTTC. Amino acids: CASSLDRDEQYF.

As DNA, the CDR3 is TGTGCCAGCTCACCACCCAGGGGTGGGGTTCAGTACTTC. Amino acids: CASSPPRGGVQYF. V usage is TRBV18 and J usage is TRBJ2-4, with TRBD1 as a possible D gene (6 bases). The V end lost 0 bases, the J end lost 11 bases, and 11 bases lay between the germline ends. The CDR3 covers 13 residues. Germline V gene data show CDR1 as KGHSH and CDR2 as LQKENI.

This clone was found once. This sequence joins TRBV20-1 and TRBJ1-1; D gene ambiguous. V was clipped by 3 bases and J by 5 bases, with 7 bases between them. The CDR3 runs to 11 residues. Germline loops: CDR1 DFQATT, CDR2 SNEGSKA (reference sequence). The CDR3 loop reads CSAREKTEAFF. In DNA, the CDR3 is TGCAGTGCTAGGGAGAAGACTGAAGCTTTCTTT.

This chain links TRBV28 with TRBJ2-5; TRBD1 aligns across 7 bases. The CDR3 has 15 amino acids. V was pared by 5 bases and J by 5 bases, with 11 bases of the junction left unmatched. CDR1 and CDR2 (germline): MDHEN, SYDVKM. Here the CDR3 reads CASSRPGQTGETQYF. Here the CDR3 DNA reads TGTGCCAGCAGTCGTCCCGGACAGACAGGGGAGACCCAGTACTTC.

CDR3 DNA: TGTGCCAGCAGCGTAGCTACCATAGGGGGTTTTAGCAATCAGCCCCAGCATTTT. It is translated as CASSVATIGGFSNQPQHF. This chain links TRBV9 with TRBJ1-5; tentatively, D is TRBD1 (6 bases). The length of the CDR3 is 18 residues. The germline V gene has CDR1 SGDLS and CDR2 YYNGEE. Trimming took off 0 bases at V and 0 bases at J, with 16 bases between the two ends.

This chain connects TRBV7-2 to TRBJ1-5, with 10 positions matching TRBD1. J was trimmed by 3 bases and V by 5 bases; bases with no gene match: 4. The germline CDR1 and CDR2 sequences are SGHTA and FQGNSA. This CDR3 comprises 15 residues. The CDR3 loop reads CASSRGQGNNQPQHF. CDR3 nucleotide sequence: TGTGCCAGCAGCCGGGGACAGGGGAACAATCAGCCCCAGCATTTT.

CDR3 nucleotide sequence: TGTGCCAGCAGCGCCCTACCCGGGACAGCCTATTCACCCCTCCACTTT. It translates to CASSALPGTAYSPLHF. The chain combines TRBV11-2 with TRBJ1-6, with 7 bases fitting TRBD1. Germline CDR1 and CDR2: SGHAT and FQNNGV. V lost 5 bases, J lost 8 bases, and 12 bases stayed unmatched. CDR3 length: 16 residues.

The chain joins TRBV14 to TRBJ1-2, with D perhaps TRBD1 (5 bases). V lost 3 bases and J 4 bases, leaving 12 bases between the germline ends. CDR3 length equals 14 residues. Germline-derived CDR1 and CDR2 are SGHDN and FVKESK. CDR3 loop: CASSQQGYGYGYTF. CDR3 bases: TGTGCCAGCAGCCAGCAGGGATACGGCTATGGCTACACCTTC.

The chain is built from TRBV10-3 and TRBJ2-1; 11 nucleotides match TRBD1. Unmatched junction bases numbered 5, after V lost 11 bases and J lost 5 bases. The CDR3 is made up of 13 amino acids. CDR1 is ENHRY and CDR2 is SYGVKD in the germline V gene. The CDR3 loop is CALGTGGHNEQFF. The CDR3 DNA reads as TGTGCCCTGGGGACAGGGGGTCACAATGAGCAGTTCTTC.

This clone was found a few times. CDR3 residues: CASSAPGQGPKETQYF. The CDR3 DNA sequence: TGCGCCAGCAGCGCACCAGGACAGGGGCCCAAGGAGACCCAGTACTTC. The rearrangement links TRBV5-1 to TRBJ2-5; TRBD1 matches at 9 bases. The junction had 12 bases not matched to a gene; V was cut back by 4 bases and J by 5 bases. The germline V gene encodes CDR1 SGHRS and CDR2 YFSETQ. The CDR3 spans 16 residues. Variable domain in full (rest from reference TRBV5-1 and TRBJ2-5): KAGVTQTPRYLIKTRGQQVTLSCSPISGHRSVSWYQQTPGQGLQFLFEYFSETQRNKGNFPGRFSGRQFSNSRSEMNVSTLELGDSALYLCASSAPGQGPKETQYFGPGTRLLVL.

V usage is TRBV3-1 (or the pseudogene TRBV3-2) and J usage is TRBJ1-1, with 7 bases that match TRBD1. This CDR3 has 15 residues. The V segment lost 3 bases and the J segment 1 base; nucleotides outside the gene matches: 5. Germline CDR1 reads LGHDT; CDR2 reads YNNKEL (reference sequence). CDR3 region: CASSQADRRNTEAFF. The CDR3 DNA reads TGTGCCAGCAGCCAGGCGGACAGGAGGAACACTGAAGCTTTCTTT.

The chain is built from TRBV9 and TRBJ2-2; D gene unclear. The CDR3 is 14 residues long. CDR1 is SGDLS and CDR2 is YYNGEE in the germline V gene. Trimming took off 3 bases at V and 2 bases at J, with 8 bases between the two ends. For the CDR3, the DNA is TGTGCCAGCAGCGCGTTACTAAACACCGGGGAGCTGTTTTTT. This gives the protein CASSALLNTGELFF. Combining the CDR3 with reference TRBV9 and TRBJ2-2 gives the whole variable domain DSGVTQTPKHLITATGQRVTLRCSPRSGDLSVYWYQQSLDQGLQFLIQYYNGEERAKGNILERFSAQQFPDLHSELNLSSLELGDSALYFCASSALLNTGELFFGEGSRLTVL.

The chain combines TRBV28 with TRBJ2-1, with D possibly TRBD2 on 6 matching bases. Trimming took 5 bases from V and 7 from J, leaving 18 bases between them. CDR1 is MDHEN, CDR2 SYDVKM, per germline. This CDR3 has 15 amino acids. CDR3 region: CASSPEGRFGNEQFF. As DNA, the CDR3 is TGTGCCAGCAGTCCGGAGGGACGGTTTGGGAATGAGCAGTTCTTC.

The chain uses TRBV7-2 and TRBJ2-3; TRBD2 matches at 12 bases. The CDR3 contains 17 residues. J gave up 6 bases and V 1 base, and 8 bases lay outside the gene matches. Germline CDR1 reads SGHTA; CDR2 reads FQGNSA. DNA for the CDR3: TGTGCCAGCAGCTTAGTAAAACTAGCGGGAGGTTCGGATACGCAGTATTTT. It translates to CASSLVKLAGGSDTQYF.

The genes are TRBV29-1 and TRBJ1-1; D is unresolved. The germline V gene has CDR1 SQVTM and CDR2 ANQGSEA. V dropped 6 bases and J dropped 1 base, with 6 bases sitting between them. There are 11 residues in the CDR3. The CDR3 DNA follows: TGCAGCGTCGAGGAGAACACTGAAGCTTTCTTT. Translating gives CSVEENTEAFF.